These T cell receptor beta chains were read from a single sample in a study of cytomegalovirus exposure and HLA in healthy donors. Here immunoSEQ multiplex PCR was the method, and the copy in TCRdb shows in-frame clones only, minus some. Of about 150,000 clones in the sample, around 60% were seen once. Sequenced: PBMCs. The receptors shown here come from an older woman in good health and CMV-seropositive. Each CDR3 is given without its conserved first and last residue. Fields, in order: J gene, V gene, CDR3 protein.

TRBJ1-5	TRBV10-3	AISESRGANQPQH
TRBJ2-7	TRBV28	ASTARQGWFAYEQY
TRBJ2-1	TRBV4-1	ASSQVGGRQF
TRBJ2-1	TRBV5-4	ASSLPWGDNEQF
TRBJ1-2	TRBV13	ASSLGFAGAYGYT
TRBJ2-1	TRBV30	AWSRLAGFYNEQF
TRBJ2-5	TRBV18	ASSPPGALKETQY
TRBJ2-3	TRBV7-9	ASSLDLRLATSTDTQY
TRBJ2-7	TRBV5-6	ASSRRRAYEQY
TRBJ1-1	TRBV5-4	ASSRQGATEAF
TRBJ1-5	TRBV28	ASSFRGDQPQH
TRBJ2-5	TRBV13	ASSPNGKETQY
TRBJ2-2	TRBV6-5	ASSLREYTGELF
TRBJ2-7	TRBV9	ASSAGLADTYEQY
TRBJ1-1	TRBV7-9	ASSFYREGTEAF
TRBJ1-2	TRBV18	ASSPDSNYGYT
TRBJ2-7	TRBV2	ASSGGLAEAYEQY
TRBJ2-7	TRBV5-6	ASSYSHEQY
TRBJ2-1	TRBV6-6	ASSYSMPQGADEQF
TRBJ1-1	TRBV6-5	ASSYGSQGVNTEAF
TRBJ2-7	TRBV4-1	ASSQFLGQGNEQY
TRBJ2-7	TRBV28	ASSLIAGGSEQY
TRBJ2-5	TRBV18	ASSPSAGQGLQETQY
TRBJ2-6	TRBV5-1	ASTDTGVGANVLT
TRBJ1-1	TRBV28	ASSLTGSEAF
TRBJ1-4	TRBV11-2	ASSLDRGEKLF
TRBJ1-1	TRBV5-1	ASRRAGEYTEAF
TRBJ2-1	TRBV27	ASRGLAGGPTLYNEQF
TRBJ2-7	TRBV28	ASSSSASGNGYEQY
TRBJ2-1	TRBV27	ASSPRWAFLGEQF
TRBJ1-2	TRBV29-1	SIEGELDGYT
TRBJ2-3	TRBV4-3	ASSQEGAGTTDTQY
TRBJ2-3	TRBV4-3	ASSHRPGVSTDTQY
TRBJ2-1	TRBV19	ASKPGGFSNEQF
TRBJ2-3	TRBV7-3	ASSPTSADADTQY
TRBJ2-1	TRBV28	ASSAGRAPPRNEQF
TRBJ2-7	TRBV11-2	ASSLEAGSYEQY
TRBJ2-5	TRBV7-2	ASSFDRGGETQY
TRBJ2-3	TRBV4-1	ASSQVQGDDTQY
TRBJ1-1	TRBV9	ASSVGRGNTEAF